A selection of T cell receptor beta chains follows, all from one sample in a study of T-cell reconstitution after alpha-beta-depleted transplantation in children. From the PCR reads, TCRdb called clonotypes with MiXCR, one entry per CDR3 protein. The table lists fewer than 250,000 distinct CDR3 sequences, roughly 18% of them singletons. Specimen: PBMCs, mostly from graft donor cells, collected 360 days after TCRalphabeta/CD19-depleted stem cell transplant. These receptors all stem from a male patient between 2 and 15 years old who had a stem cell transplant for acute lymphoblastic leukemia, so the T cells may come from the graft donor. CDR3s include the opening cysteine and the closing phenylalanine or tryptophan. A D gene is named only where the DNA matches it firmly. Size tells how often a clone was seen (once, few, many) or the class of an expanded clone, and some rows leave it out.

clone_size j_call v_call d_call cdr3_aa cdr3_nt
few TRBJ1-3 TRBV7-8 NA CASSLAGLGNSGNTIYF TGTGCCAGCAGCTTAGCGGGGTTGGGAAACTCTGGAAACACCATATATTTT
few TRBJ2-5 TRBV9 NA CASSVFLGGFEETQYF TGTGCCAGCAGCGTATTTTTAGGGGGGTTCGAAGAGACCCAGTACTTC
NA TRBJ1-2 TRBV6-2/TRBV6-3 NA CASSGIRGGGYTF TGTGCCAGCAGTGGAATCAGGGGAGGTGGCTACACCTTC
few TRBJ1-1 TRBV12-3/TRBV12-4 NA CASSLHSQKAFF TGTGCCAGCAGTTTGCACAGCCAAAAAGCTTTCTTT
NA TRBJ1-5 TRBV7-2 NA CASSLVAELNQPQHF TGTGCCAGCAGCTTAGTGGCAGAACTCAATCAGCCCCAGCATTTT
NA TRBJ2-1 TRBV9 NA CASSVSSSYNEQFF TGTGCCAGCAGCGTTTCTTCGTCCTACAATGAGCAGTTCTTC
NA TRBJ2-6 TRBV5-1 NA CASSQGDSGANVLTF TGCGCCAGCAGCCAGGGGGACTCGGGGGCCAACGTCCTGACTTTC
few TRBJ2-2 TRBV28 NA CASSLVAGYTGELFF TGTGCCAGCAGTTTAGTAGCAGGGTACACCGGGGAGCTGTTTTTT
once TRBJ2-7 TRBV15 NA CATSREGGFTSREQYF TGTGCCACCAGCAGAGAAGGGGGATTCACTTCTCGCGAGCAGTACTTC
NA TRBJ2-1 TRBV30 TRBD2 CAWSGSGRFFNEQFF TGTGCCTGGAGTGGGAGCGGGAGATTTTTCAATGAGCAGTTCTTC
NA TRBJ1-4 TRBV30 NA CAWAYDEKLFF TGTGCCTGGGCCTACGATGAAAAACTGTTTTTT
few TRBJ1-5 TRBV19 NA CASAQGFGQPQHF TGTGCCAGTGCACAGGGATTCGGTCAGCCCCAGCATTTT
NA TRBJ2-7 TRBV30 TRBD1 CAWSVAGGIYDSSYEQYF TGTGCCTGGAGTGTAGCAGGGGGCATATATGATAGCTCCTACGAGCAGTACTTC
NA TRBJ2-5 TRBV12-3/TRBV12-4 TRBD2 CASSYGLAGAETQYF TGTGCCAGCAGCTATGGACTAGCGGGAGCAGAGACCCAGTACTTC
few TRBJ1-3 TRBV12-3/TRBV12-4 NA CASSPGRIYSGNTIYF TGTGCCAGCAGTCCAGGACGGATTTACTCTGGAAACACCATATATTTT
NA TRBJ2-3 TRBV7-2 NA CASSIAGGGDTQYF TGTGCCAGCAGCATAGCTGGGGGCGGAGATACGCAGTATTTT
few TRBJ1-4 TRBV11-3 NA CASSLAGAPEKLFF TGTGCCAGCAGTTTGGCGGGGGCACCTGAAAAACTGTTTTTT
few TRBJ2-3 TRBV11-1 TRBD2 CASSPTTGLANPTDTQYF TGTGCCAGCAGCCCTACCACGGGACTAGCTAACCCCACAGATACGCAGTATTTT
few TRBJ2-1 TRBV5-1 NA CASSLQTKVYNEQFF TGCGCCAGCAGCTTGCAGACAAAGGTATACAATGAGCAGTTCTTC
many TRBJ2-7 TRBV12-3/TRBV12-4 TRBD2 CASTAPGGEQYF TGTGCCAGCACAGCGCCGGGGGGCGAGCAGTACTTC
many TRBJ1-3 TRBV12-3/TRBV12-4 NA CASRKGNTIYF TGTGCCAGCAGGAAAGGAAACACCATATATTTT
NA TRBJ2-5 TRBV10-2 TRBD1 CASKPTGVETQYF TGCGCCAGCAAGCCGACAGGGGTGGAGACCCAGTACTTC
NA TRBJ2-7 TRBV10-3 NA CASEAGPAYEQYF TGTGCCAGCGAGGCAGGCCCAGCCTACGAGCAGTACTTC